The sequence of this T cell receptor beta chain was determined in a study of control samples from healthy donors and cancer patients. The germline CDR1 and CDR2 sequences are MNHEY and SVGAGI. The CDR3 contains 13 residues. The ends were cut back, 3 bases at V and 4 bases at J, with 9 bases in the middle. Clones were read by immunoSEQ multiplex PCR, and TCRdb kept only the in-frame ones, dropping some. The sample shows around 84,000 clones, approximately 82% of them seen only once. The chain uses TRBV6-5 and TRBJ1-1, with no clear D. Sequenced material: PBMCs. This sequence originates from a man between 60 and 75 years old with head and neck cancer. The CDR3 is CASSYNTGTEAFF. In DNA form, the CDR3 reads TGTGCCAGCAGTTATAACACGGGCACTGAAGCTTTCTTT.